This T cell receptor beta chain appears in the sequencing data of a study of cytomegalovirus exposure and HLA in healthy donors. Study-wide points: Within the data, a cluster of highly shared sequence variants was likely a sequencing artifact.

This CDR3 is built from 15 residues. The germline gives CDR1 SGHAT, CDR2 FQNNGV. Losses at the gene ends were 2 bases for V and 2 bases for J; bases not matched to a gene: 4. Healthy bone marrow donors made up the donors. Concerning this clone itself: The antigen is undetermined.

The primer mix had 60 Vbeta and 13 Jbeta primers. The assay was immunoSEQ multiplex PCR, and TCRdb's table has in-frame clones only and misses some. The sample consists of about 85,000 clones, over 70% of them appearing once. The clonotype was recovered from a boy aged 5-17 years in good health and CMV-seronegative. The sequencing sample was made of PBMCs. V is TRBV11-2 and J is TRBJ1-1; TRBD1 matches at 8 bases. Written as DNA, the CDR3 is TGTGCCAGCAGCTTACAGGGGGCGGGTAACACTGAAGCTTTCTTT. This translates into CASSLQGAGNTEAFF.